This TCR beta chain was captured by sequencing in a study of shared clonotypes between healthy human individuals. Profiled with immunoSEQ multiplex PCR; TCRdb holds only in-frame clones, not every one. Of about 2.1 million clones listed, about 94% are singletons. Germline lookup yields CDR1 LGHNT and CDR2 FRNRAP. This CDR3 spans 13 amino acids. Deletions cut 1 base from V and 3 bases from J, with 6 bases between. CD45RO-negative CD8 cells positively selected for CCR7 made up the naive population, which excluded terminally differentiated effector memory CD45RA+ cells. The source material was naive CD8+ T cells from PBMCs. This TCR was sampled from a man younger than 35 in good health. Some clones in this sample may be carry-over from other donors' samples. The V and J genes are TRBV12-5 and TRBJ2-5, with a possible D match to TRBD2 (6 bases). CDR3 residues: CASGLAGEETQYF. The CDR3 DNA reads TGTGCTAGTGGTTTGGCGGGGGAAGAGACCCAGTACTTC.